This T cell receptor beta chain appears in the sequencing data of a study of CD8 T cells in Susac syndrome. The CDR3 runs to 14 residues. V lost 8 bases to trimming and J lost 0 bases, with 11 bases between them. A quantity of about 0.5 to 1 ug RNA underwent reverse transcription using random hexamers. Each CDR3 protein is one row after TCRdb ran MiXCR on the immunoSEQ multiplex PCR reads. The sample gives 120,000 or so distinct CDR3 sequences, over 85% of which show up once; approximately 0.2% is in the top ten. Sequenced sample: CD8+ T cells from PBMCs. The TCR comes from a human donor with Susac syndrome. The J gene is TRBJ1-5, the V gene TRBV12-3 or TRBV12-4; D remains unclear. This chain's CDR3 is CASGNNLSNQPQHF. CDR3 nucleotides: TGTGCCAGCGGAAACAACCTTAGCAATCAGCCCCAGCATTTT.